What follows are 18 T cell receptor beta chains derived from one specimen sequenced in a study of post-analysis software for immune sequencing data. Incorporated into the TCR beta cDNA libraries were unique molecular identifiers, which served to reduce PCR and sequencing biases. TCRdb reprocessed the PCR reads via MiXCR and lists one record per CDR3 protein. The sample includes about 160,000 distinct CDR3 sequences, 35% to 40% seen only once; the top ten take under 30%. The specimen comprised blood, sampled after autologous hematopoietic stem cell transplantation. All receptors derive from a girl aged 10 to 17 with multiple sclerosis.

A note on this clonotype: With a much larger clone just one base away, this may be a read error. The V call is TRBV6-2 or TRBV6-3, the J call TRBJ2-5; 7 bases line up with TRBD2. The CDR3 consists of 17 residues. Germline trimming cut 0 bases from V and 11 bases from J; bases unmatched to any gene: 18. The V gene's germline CDR1 is MNHEY and CDR2 SVGEGT. The CDR3: CASSYSAPAGLYNEQYF. CDR3 coding DNA: TGTGCCAGCAGTTACTCGGCACCAGCGGGGTTATACAATGAGCAGTACTTC.

CDR3 nucleotide sequence: TGCGCCAGCAGCTTGGTCGCGGGAGAAGCGTTTGAGCAGTTCTTC. This translates into CASSLVAGEAFEQFF. The V gene is TRBV5-1, the J gene TRBJ2-1; 7 bases align to TRBD2. This CDR3 spans 15 amino acids. Germline V lookup: CDR1 SGHRS, CDR2 YFSETQ. V was pared by 0 bases and J by 9 bases, with 9 bases of the junction left unmatched.

This clonotype has more than one count but fewer than ten. Given a much more abundant clone one base away, this may be a read error. This chain connects TRBV6-4 to TRBJ2-1; 9 bases are a match to TRBD2. Germline lookup yields CDR1 MRHNA and CDR2 SNTAGT. V shed 6 bases, J shed 6 bases, and the junction held 6 bases outside the gene matches. The CDR3 is made up of 14 amino acids. Written as DNA, the CDR3 is TGTGCCAGCAGGGACGGGACTAGCAGCAATGAGCAGTTCTTC. It codes for CASRDGTSSNEQFF.

The chain joins TRBV20-1 to TRBJ2-5; D unclear. This CDR3 has 14 residues. Per germline, CDR1 DFQATT and CDR2 SNEGSKA (reference sequence). The V end was cut by 5 bases, the J end by 2 bases, with 15 bases between. The chain's CDR3 is CSAPKRLGQETQYF. CDR3 DNA: TGCAGTGCTCCAAAGAGACTGGGACAAGAGACCCAGTACTTC.

Concerning this clonotype: Compared with germline, one end of the junction differs, possibly owing to a read error. V and J are TRBV6-5 and TRBJ2-2; maybe TRBD1 (6 bases). There are 14 residues in the CDR3. Germline loops: CDR1 MNHEY, CDR2 SVGAGI. The CDR3 DNA reads TGTGCCAGCAAAGGGGCTCGGGACACTGGGGAGCTGTTTTTT. Encoded protein: CASKGARDTGELFF.

This clonotype was found a few times. CDR3 residues: CASRRGSEQYF. CDR3 DNA: TGTGCCAGCCGCAGGGGTTCCGAGCAGTACTTC. V usage is TRBV27 and J usage is TRBJ2-4; D perhaps matches TRBD1 (6 bases). TRBJ2-7 explains the end of the DNA better; the J call may be wrong. The CDR3 runs 11 residues. CDR1 and CDR2 from the germline V gene are MNHEY and SMNVEV (reference sequence).

This clonotype was detected a few times. The gene calls are TRBV6-6 and TRBJ2-1, with a tentative D call TRBD1 (5 bases). Per germline, CDR1 MNHNY and CDR2 SVGAGI (reference sequence). The ends were cut back, 0 bases at V and 7 bases at J, with 10 bases in the middle. This CDR3 region has 14 residues. The CDR3 protein is CASSYSPRDNEQFF. The CDR3 nucleotides are TGTGCCAGCAGTTACTCGCCCAGGGATAATGAGCAGTTCTTC.

CDR3 in DNA: TGTGCCGGCCGACTGGGCTCCGAATCGAACACTGAAGCTTTCTTT. Protein: CAGRLGSESNTEAFF. The chain couples TRBV18 to TRBJ1-1; no firm D call. V gave up 11 bases and J gave up 1 base, with 20 bases separating them. Germline loops: CDR1 KGHSH, CDR2 LQKENI. The CDR3 sequence is 15 residues long.

This clonotype was observed a handful of times. The chain is built from TRBV7-9 and TRBJ1-2; possible D gene TRBD1, 6 bases. With 3 bases removed from V and 8 bases from J, the gap between germline ends came to 10 bases. Germline CDR1 and CDR2: SEHNR and FQNEAQ (reference sequence). This CDR3 has 12 amino acids. The CDR3 region has the DNA TGTGCCAGCAGCTTCAGGGGCGCGGGCTACACCTTC. Protein: CASSFRGAGYTF.

The V gene is TRBV5-1, the J gene TRBJ1-1; the D is unclear. This CDR3 region has 15 residues. V gave up 0 bases and J gave up 4 bases, with 13 bases separating them. Germline V lookup: CDR1 SGHRS, CDR2 YFSETQ. CDR3 DNA sequence: TGCGCCAGCAGCTTGGCCGGGGTCGAGGTCACTGAAGCTTTCTTT. Translation gives CASSLAGVEVTEAFF.

The chain is built from TRBV19 and TRBJ2-1; 13 positions agree with TRBD2. This CDR3 spans 15 amino acids. J gave up 6 bases and V 2 bases, and 1 base lay outside the gene matches. Germline CDR1 is LNHDA and CDR2 is SQIVND (reference sequence). Here the CDR3 reads CASSITSGRGNEQFF. The CDR3 region has the DNA TGTGCCAGTAGTATAACTAGCGGGAGGGGCAATGAGCAGTTCTTC.

The chain combines TRBV10-3 with TRBJ2-1, with D hard to call. Between the trimmed V and J ends, which lost 6 bases and 10 bases, there was a span of 10 bases. Germline CDR1 is ENHRY and CDR2 is SYGVKD. The CDR3 runs 11 residues. CDR3 sequence (DNA): TGTGCCATCAGGATAGGATACGAGCAGTTCTTC. This gives the protein CAIRIGYEQFF.

This chain joins TRBV12-3 or TRBV12-4 and TRBJ1-5, with D hard to call. Trimming took 6 bases from V and 11 from J, leaving 8 bases between them. The CDR3 extends over 10 amino acids. In DNA form, the CDR3 reads TGTGCCAGCAGGGGTATAGCCCAGCATTTT. Amino acids: CASRGIAQHF.

This clonotype has at least ten counts. The chain has TRBV20-1 and TRBJ2-5; 12 positions agree with TRBD1. V was clipped by 4 bases and J by 5 bases; unmatched bases: 5. This CDR3 spans 14 amino acids. The germline CDR1 and CDR2 sequences are DFQATT and SNEGSKA (reference sequence). CDR3 nucleotide sequence: TGCAGTGCTACTAGGGACAGGGGGCAGGAGACCCAGTACTTC. Amino acid sequence: CSATRDRGQETQYF.

In DNA, the CDR3 is TGTGCCAGCAGCCAAGCTTGGGGCGAGGAGACCCAGTACTTC. Translation gives CASSQAWGEETQYF. The chain uses TRBV11-1 and TRBJ2-5, with D possibly being TRBD1 (5 bases). Germline V gene lookup returns CDR1 SGHAT and CDR2 FQDESV (reference sequence). CDR3 length: 14 amino acids. V shed 5 bases and J shed 5 bases, with 15 bases lying between them. Complete variable domain (other parts from reference TRBV11-1 and TRBJ2-5): EAEVAQSPRYKITEKSQAVAFWCDPISGHATLYWYRQILGQGPELLVQFQDESVVDDSQLPKDRFSAERLKGVDSTLKIQPAELGDSAMYLCASSQAWGEETQYFGPGTRLLVL.

The table lists this clonotype with a count of one. The rearrangement links TRBV20-1 to TRBJ1-2; D is ambiguous. The V end was cut by 4 bases, the J end by 0 bases, with 9 bases between. The CDR3 contains 13 residues. Germline values: CDR1 DFQATT, CDR2 SNEGSKA (reference sequence). CDR3 in amino acids: CSAIPLANYGYTF. The DNA of the CDR3 is TGCAGTGCTATCCCGTTAGCTAACTATGGCTACACCTTC.

This chain joins TRBV20-1 and TRBJ2-1; 8 bases match TRBD2. Germline V gene data show CDR1 as DFQATT and CDR2 as SNEGSKA (reference sequence). Losses at the gene ends were 1 base for V and 8 bases for J; bases not matched to a gene: 16. The CDR3 runs to 17 residues. CDR3 amino acids: CSARVGDGRAWGYEQFF. CDR3 coding DNA: TGCAGTGCTAGAGTTGGTGACGGGAGGGCCTGGGGTTATGAGCAGTTCTTC.

The chain joins TRBV6-5 to TRBJ2-1; the match to TRBD1 covers 9 bases. TRBJ2-7 matches the DNA end more closely, so the J call is doubtful. Germline V gene lookup returns CDR1 MNHEY and CDR2 SVGAGI. This CDR3 spans 13 amino acids. CDR3 in amino acids: CASSWGQGGEQYF. The CDR3, as DNA: TGTGCCAGCAGTTGGGGACAGGGCGGCGAGCAGTACTTC.